This TCR beta chain derives from a study of breast tumors, draining lymph nodes, adjacent tissues. This clonotype was counted at least ten times. Via MiXCR, TCRdb re-called the multiplex PCR reads, giving one row per CDR3 protein. Among about 230,000 distinct CDR3 sequences listed, roughly 32% were seen once. Germline loops: CDR1 SGHRS, CDR2 YFSETQ. The CDR3 spans 13 residues. V dropped 4 bases and J dropped 10 bases, with 15 bases sitting between them. Samples came from axillary lymph nodes draining the breast cancer. The specimen was axillary lymph node tissue. This sequence originates from a female donor with breast cancer. Some clones in this sample may be carry-over from other donors' samples. The chain employs TRBV5-1 and TRBJ2-1; D might be TRBD2 (7 bases). The CDR3 DNA reads as TGCGCCAGCAGCATTCGGACGGGGGGCGAGCAGTTCTTC. It encodes CASSIRTGGEQFF.